The 30 T cell receptor beta chains listed next were all sequenced from one sample in a study of shared clonotypes between healthy human individuals. This table comes from immunoSEQ multiplex PCR, and its TCRdb copy is limited to in-frame clones, with some not included. The sample lists 600,000 to 750,000 clones, approximately 79% occurring once. What was sequenced was memory CD4+ T cells sorted from blood. Subset indicated: CD45RA-negative fraction. The receptor set was obtained from a young woman in good health.

The chain has TRBV6-5 and TRBJ1-2; TRBD1 is a possible D gene (5 bases). With 2 bases removed from V and 6 bases from J, the gap between germline ends came to 10 bases. The CDR3 spans 13 residues. Germline CDR1 is MNHEY and CDR2 is SVGAGI. CDR3 protein: CASSYRQSHGYTF. The CDR3 region has the DNA TGTGCCAGCAGTTACCGACAGAGTCATGGCTACACCTTC.

V and J are TRBV7-9 and TRBJ1-1, with D uncertain. The germline CDR1 and CDR2 sequences are SEHNR and FQNEAQ (reference sequence). The V end lost 3 bases, the J end lost 3 bases, and 8 bases lay between the germline ends. The CDR3 loop spans 13 amino acids. CDR3: CASSFSQDTEAFF. The CDR3 region has the DNA TGTGCCAGCAGCTTTTCTCAAGACACTGAAGCTTTCTTT.

The chain has TRBV28 and TRBJ2-1; 8 positions match TRBD1. Germline loops: CDR1 MDHEN, CDR2 SYDVKM. Unmatched junction bases numbered 11, after V lost 7 bases and J lost 9 bases. This CDR3 has 14 residues. CDR3 protein: CASKSGQGRGEQFF. The CDR3 DNA follows: TGTGCCAGCAAGTCAGGACAGGGTCGCGGTGAGCAGTTCTTC.

The chain links TRBV29-1 to TRBJ1-5; D unclear. V was trimmed by 6 bases and J by 5 bases, leaving 14 bases between them. This CDR3 contains 13 residues. Germline values: CDR1 SQVTM, CDR2 ANQGSEA. The CDR3 region is CSVSDRTDQPQHF. In DNA form, the CDR3 reads TGCAGCGTAAGTGATAGAACGGATCAGCCCCAGCATTTT.

The V gene is TRBV27, the J gene TRBJ1-5; TRBD1 matches at 11 bases. This CDR3 comprises 18 residues. The germline V gene encodes CDR1 MNHEY and CDR2 SMNVEV (reference sequence). Trimming removed 10 bases from V and 0 bases from J; junction bases left unmatched: 14. Here the CDR3 DNA reads TGTGCCAACCCATCTGGGACAGGGGGTGGTTATAGCAATCAGCCCCAGCATTTT. Its protein is CANPSGTGGGYSNQPQHF.

This chain joins TRBV6-4 and TRBJ1-5; D is ambiguous. The CDR3 sequence is 13 residues long. CDR1 MRHNA and CDR2 SNTAGT come from the germline V gene. V shed 8 bases and J shed 3 bases, with 11 bases lying between them. CDR3 nucleotide sequence: TGTGCCAGCTCTCGAGAGATCAATCAGCCCCAGCATTTT. Translation: CASSREINQPQHF.

The chain joins TRBV19 to TRBJ2-1; D unresolved. The V end lost 2 bases, the J end lost 5 bases, and 4 bases lay between the germline ends. CDR1 and CDR2 (germline): LNHDA, SQIVND (reference sequence). The CDR3 loop spans 12 amino acids. This CDR3 is CASSINDNEQFF. DNA of the CDR3: TGTGCCAGTAGTATAAACGACAATGAGCAGTTCTTC.

This clone was observed once. The chain has TRBV4-1 and TRBJ2-1; D remains ambiguous. Trimming removed 1 base at V and 11 bases at J, with 9 bases between. The CDR3 consists of 12 residues. CDR1 MGHRA and CDR2 YSYEKL come from the germline V gene. The DNA for the CDR3 is TGCGCCAGCAGCCAAGCCGTGAATCAGCAGTTCTTC. This gives the protein CASSQAVNQQFF.

V is TRBV5-1 and J is TRBJ1-3; D unclear. Trimming took 2 bases from V and 4 from J, leaving 16 bases between them. In germline, CDR1 is SGHRS, CDR2 YFSETQ. This CDR3 has 16 residues. For the CDR3, the DNA is TGCGCCAGCAGCTTTAACGGCCCGTCGGGAGGAAACACCATATATTTT. Translated, it gives CASSFNGPSGGNTIYF. Together with reference TRBV5-1 and TRBJ1-3, the CDR3 gives the full variable domain: KAGVTQTPRYLIKTRGQQVTLSCSPISGHRSVSWYQQTPGQGLQFLFEYFSETQRNKGNFPGRFSGRQFSNSRSEMNVSTLELGDSALYLCASSFNGPSGGNTIYFGEGSWLTVV.

This clone was picked up one time. The CDR3 here is CASSPPGFGVEQYF. The CDR3 bases are TGCGCCAGCAGCCCTCCGGGTTTCGGGGTCGAGCAGTACTTC. This chain links TRBV4-1 with TRBJ2-7; possibly TRBD2 for D (5 bases). Trimming removed 4 bases from V and 6 bases from J, with 16 bases in between. CDR3 length: 14 amino acids. Germline CDR1 reads MGHRA; CDR2 reads YSYEKL.

This clone was detected once. This rearrangement joins TRBV5-8 to TRBJ1-5; D is ambiguous. CDR1 is SGHTS, CDR2 YDEGEE, per germline. The CDR3 has 11 amino acids. V was clipped by 2 bases and J by 6 bases, with 3 bases between them. In DNA, the CDR3 is TGTGCCAGCAGCTTATTTCAGCCCCAGCATTTT. Its protein product is CASSLFQPQHF.

This chain joins TRBV14 and TRBJ2-7, with D possibly being TRBD2 (5 bases). Looked up from germline, CDR1 is SGHDN and CDR2 is FVKESK. The germline V and J ends were trimmed by 4 bases and 3 bases, with 13 bases remaining between them. The CDR3 extends over 14 amino acids. The CDR3 DNA follows: TGTGCCAGCAGCCCGAGGGTACACCACTACGAGCAGTACTTC. Protein product: CASSPRVHHYEQYF. The full variable domain, with the rest looked up from reference TRBV14 and TRBJ2-7, is EAGVTQFPSHSVIEKGQTVTLRCDPISGHDNLYWYRRVMGKEIKFLLHFVKESKQDESGMPNNRFLAERTGGTYSTLKVQPAELEDSGVYFCASSPRVHHYEQYFGPGTRLTVT.

V and J are TRBV2 and TRBJ2-3, with D unclear. The V and J ends lost 0 bases and 0 bases respectively, with 10 bases between them. CDR1 and CDR2 (germline): SNHLY, FYNNEI. CDR3 length: 16 residues. The CDR3: CASSEASGASTDTQYF. The CDR3 DNA follows: TGTGCCAGCAGTGAAGCTTCAGGTGCTAGCACAGATACGCAGTATTTT.

V usage is TRBV7-3 and J usage is TRBJ1-1, with TRBD1 as a possible D gene (5 bases). Trimming shortened V by 3 bases and J by 11 bases, and 10 bases separated the two germline ends. Germline CDR1 and CDR2: SGHTA and FQGTGA. The CDR3 is 11 amino acids. The CDR3 here is CASSFVGDAFF. Here the CDR3 DNA reads TGTGCCAGCAGCTTTGTAGGGGATGCTTTCTTT.

The chain couples TRBV27 to TRBJ1-5; possibly TRBD1 for D (6 bases). Germline V gives CDR1 MNHEY, CDR2 SMNVEV (reference sequence). V lost 5 bases and J lost 7, with 15 bases in between. The CDR3 runs 14 residues. The CDR3 region has the DNA TGTGCCAGCAGTCAACACCTACAGGGCCAGCCCCAGCATTTT. Amino acids: CASSQHLQGQPQHF.

The gene calls are TRBV6-6 and TRBJ2-5; possible D gene TRBD1, 6 bases. Germline V CDR1 and CDR2: MNHNY, SVGAGI (reference sequence). The CDR3 spans 14 residues. With 0 bases removed from V and 5 bases from J, the gap between germline ends came to 10 bases. In DNA, the CDR3 is TGTGCCAGCAGTTACTCAGGGGGTACGGAGACCCAGTACTTC. Translation: CASSYSGGTETQYF.

This chain links TRBV11-3 with TRBJ2-1, with no clear D. Germline CDR1 and CDR2: SGHNT and YENEEA. The CDR3 runs 15 residues. Trimming removed 1 base from V and 0 bases from J, with 7 bases in between. The CDR3 is CASSLGRSSYNEQFF. The CDR3 nucleotides read TGTGCCAGCAGCTTAGGGCGGAGCTCCTACAATGAGCAGTTCTTC. Full variable domain (outside the CDR3, taken from reference TRBV11-3 and TRBJ2-1): EAGVVQSPRYKIIEKKQPVAFWCNPISGHNTLYWYLQNLGQGPELLIRYENEEAVDDSQLPKDRFSAERLKGVDSTLKIQPAELGDSAVYLCASSLGRSSYNEQFFGPGTRLTVL.

The chain joins TRBV7-2 to TRBJ1-5; D call uncertain. In germline, CDR1 is SGHTA, CDR2 FQGNSA. Trimming removed 7 bases at V and 1 base at J, with 11 bases between. The CDR3 totals 14 residues. The CDR3 DNA reads as TGTGCCAGCACCTGGTCGTACAGCAATCAGCCCCAGCATTTT. Translated: CASTWSYSNQPQHF.

This clone came up once. The sample contains more than one DNA sequence encoding this CDR3. The chain uses TRBV11-2 and TRBJ1-1; D uncertain. The V end was cut by 1 base, the J end by 0 bases, with 6 bases between. The V gene's germline CDR1 is SGHAT and CDR2 FQNNGV. The CDR3 contains 14 residues. The CDR3 DNA reads as TGTGCCAGCAGCTTAGGTCACATGAACACTGAAGCTTTCTTT. It specifies CASSLGHMNTEAFF.

This rearrangement joins TRBV28 to TRBJ2-3; TRBD2 matches at 12 bases. Per germline, CDR1 MDHEN and CDR2 SYDVKM. With V trimmed by 7 bases and J by 5 bases, 16 bases remained unmatched. The CDR3 length is 18 residues. For the CDR3, the DNA is TGTGCCAGCATCCCAGGACTAGCGGGACCCCTGGGGCGAGATACGCAGTATTTT. Protein sequence: CASIPGLAGPLGRDTQYF.

This clone came up once. The chain combines TRBV6-5 with TRBJ2-2; the D is unclear. Germline values: CDR1 MNHEY, CDR2 SVGAGI. This CDR3 region has 15 residues. V lost 3 bases to trimming and J lost 0 bases, with 8 bases between them. The CDR3 loop reads CASSYSRTNTGELFF. CDR3 in DNA: TGTGCCAGCAGTTATAGCAGAACGAACACCGGGGAGCTGTTTTTT.

This chain uses TRBV27 with TRBJ2-5; D is perhaps TRBD1 (6 bases). With 6 bases removed from V and 1 base from J, the gap between germline ends came to 18 bases. This CDR3 has 16 amino acids. CDR1 and CDR2 (germline): MNHEY, SMNVEV (reference sequence). The CDR3 DNA is TGTGCCAGCAGCCCCAGGGGCACCATATTCCAAGAGACCCAGTACTTC. Protein product: CASSPRGTIFQETQYF.

The rearrangement uses TRBV7-9 and TRBJ2-6; maybe TRBD2 (5 bases). This CDR3 has 17 amino acids. V lost 1 base to trimming and J lost 0 bases, with 10 bases between them. Germline-derived CDR1 and CDR2 are SEHNR and FQNEAQ (reference sequence). The CDR3 region is CASSLGTSSSGANVLTF. CDR3 coding DNA: TGTGCCAGCAGCTTAGGGACTTCCAGCTCTGGGGCCAACGTCCTGACTTTC.

This clone was recorded once. This chain uses TRBV7-9 with TRBJ2-1; 7 positions agree with TRBD2. The junction had 12 bases not matched to a gene; V was cut back by 6 bases and J by 4 bases. CDR3 length equals 16 residues. Germline CDR1 is SEHNR and CDR2 is FQNEAQ (reference sequence). DNA of the CDR3: TGTGCCAGCAGTGATTCCCGGGCGGGAGCTTACAATGAGCAGTTCTTC. Its translation is CASSDSRAGAYNEQFF.

The rearrangement joins TRBV6-6 to TRBJ1-2; 7 nucleotides match TRBD1. The germline V gene has CDR1 MNHNY and CDR2 SVGAGI (reference sequence). The CDR3 length is 13 residues. The V and J ends lost 5 bases and 6 bases, in that order; junction bases with no gene match: 6. CDR3 nucleotide sequence: TGTGCCAGCAGTCCGAGACAGGGTGATGGCTACACCTTC. As protein: CASSPRQGDGYTF.

This rearrangement joins TRBV30 to TRBJ2-2; tentatively, D is TRBD1 (5 bases). Germline V gene sequence: CDR1 GTSNPN, CDR2 SVGIG (reference sequence). CDR3 length: 16 amino acids. Trimming stripped 2 bases from V and 0 bases from J, with 13 bases between. The CDR3 DNA is TGTGCCTGGAGTCCAGGGCCCGCATCGAACACCGGGGAGCTGTTTTTT. Protein sequence: CAWSPGPASNTGELFF.

This clone occurred once. The CDR3 region has the DNA TGCGCCAGCAGCCTTCAAGGGAGGATTGAAGCTTTCTTT. This gives the protein CASSLQGRIEAFF. This sequence joins TRBV5-1 and TRBJ1-1, with D unclear. Trimming removed 4 bases at V and 7 bases at J, with 14 bases between. The CDR3 spans 13 residues. CDR1 SGHRS and CDR2 YFSETQ come from the germline V gene.

V is TRBV23-1 and J is TRBJ1-5; perhaps TRBD1 as D (6 bases). TRBV23-1 is treated as an ORF (open reading frame) with a function not yet certain. This CDR3 region has 18 residues. V was shortened by 0 bases and J by 1 base, with 16 bases between the two germline ends. The CDR3 reads CASSQSKRGERSNQPQHF. DNA for the CDR3: TGCGCCAGCAGTCAATCAAAAAGGGGGGAACGGAGCAATCAGCCCCAGCATTTT.

V is TRBV5-1 and J is TRBJ2-3, with 8 nucleotides matching TRBD2. The germline gives CDR1 SGHRS, CDR2 YFSETQ. The V gene end was trimmed by 1 base and the J gene end by 0 bases; junction bases not matched to a gene: 7. The CDR3 is made up of 17 amino acids. CDR3 coding DNA: TGCGCCAGCAGCTTGATTACTAGCGGCGATAGCACAGATACGCAGTATTTT. This codes for CASSLITSGDSTDTQYF.

The chain is built from TRBV14 and TRBJ2-1, with TRBD2 matching over 9 bases. The CDR3 covers 16 residues. The V segment lost 3 bases and the J segment 6 bases; nucleotides outside the gene matches: 9. Germline values: CDR1 SGHDN, CDR2 FVKESK. CDR3 DNA sequence: TGTGCCAGCAGCCAGTTCCGAGGACTAGCGAGCAATGAGCAGTTCTTC. It is translated as CASSQFRGLASNEQFF.